This T cell receptor (beta chain) is drawn from a study of human T cells and chemical hapten exposure. Overall study context: Patches that contained 0.01% DPC were applied to the upper back and read at 6 days.

Study-wide findings and caveats: With DPC sensitization, TCRs exceeding 1 in 1000 frequency showed no change. While controls formed fewer of them, expanded TCRs formed significantly more large CDR3 similarity clusters.

TCRdb recomputed calls from the RACE reads with MiXCR, one row per CDR3 protein. Of some 400,000 distinct CDR3 sequences listed, roughly 4.8% are singletons. After removal of 4 bases from V and 4 bases from J, the junction contained 4 bases not matched to a gene. The CDR3 has 14 amino acids. The V gene's germline CDR1 is SGHRS and CDR2 YFSETQ. As regards this clonotype: Its specificity is not known.

Time point reported: patch test 1, 2 weeks after DPC sensitization. Treatment given: therapeutic diphenylcyclopropenone sensitization with weekly scalp DPC. This specimen was whole blood, taken in connection with sensitization to the hapten diphenylcyclopropenone (DPC). The clonotype originates from a woman aged 45-60 years with alopecia areata. Some clones in this sample may be carry-over from other donors' samples. V gene TRBV5-1 combines with J gene TRBJ2-3; 9 positions match TRBD1. CDR3 sequence reads: CASSETGGADTQYF. The CDR3 bases are TGCGCCAGCAGCGAGACAGGGGGGGCAGATACGCAGTATTTT.